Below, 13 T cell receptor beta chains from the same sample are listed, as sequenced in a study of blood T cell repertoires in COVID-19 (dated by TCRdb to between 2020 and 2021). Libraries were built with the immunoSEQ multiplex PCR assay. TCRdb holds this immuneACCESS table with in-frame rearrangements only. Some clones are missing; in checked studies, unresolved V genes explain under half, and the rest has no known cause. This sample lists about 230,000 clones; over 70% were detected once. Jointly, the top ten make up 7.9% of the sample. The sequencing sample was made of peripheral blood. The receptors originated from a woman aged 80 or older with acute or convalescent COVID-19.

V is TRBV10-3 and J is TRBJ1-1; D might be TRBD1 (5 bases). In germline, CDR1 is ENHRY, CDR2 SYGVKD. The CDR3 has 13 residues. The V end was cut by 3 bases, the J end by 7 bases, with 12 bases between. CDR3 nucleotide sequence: TGTGCCATCAGTGAAACAGGATCCAATGAAGCTTTCTTT. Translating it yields CAISETGSNEAFF.

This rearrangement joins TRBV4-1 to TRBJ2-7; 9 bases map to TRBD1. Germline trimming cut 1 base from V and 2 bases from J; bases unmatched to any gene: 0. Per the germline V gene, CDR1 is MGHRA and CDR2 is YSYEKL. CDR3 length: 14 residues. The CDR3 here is CASSQGDRAYEQYF. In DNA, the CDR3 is TGCGCCAGCAGCCAAGGGGACAGGGCCTACGAGCAGTACTTC.

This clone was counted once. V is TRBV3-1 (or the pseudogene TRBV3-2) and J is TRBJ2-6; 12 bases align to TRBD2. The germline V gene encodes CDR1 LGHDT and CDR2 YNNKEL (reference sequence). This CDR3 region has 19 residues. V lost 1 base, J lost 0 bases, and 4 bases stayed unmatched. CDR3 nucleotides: TGTGCCAGCAGCCAAGGACTAGCGGGGGATATCTCTGGGGCCAACGTCCTGACTTTC. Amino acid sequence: CASSQGLAGDISGANVLTF.

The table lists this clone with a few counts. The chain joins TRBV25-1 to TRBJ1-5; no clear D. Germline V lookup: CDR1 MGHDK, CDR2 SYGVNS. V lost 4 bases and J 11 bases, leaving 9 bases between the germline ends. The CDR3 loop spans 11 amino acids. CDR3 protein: CASSGPGTQHF. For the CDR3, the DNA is TGTGCCAGCAGTGGGCCGGGAACCCAGCATTTT.

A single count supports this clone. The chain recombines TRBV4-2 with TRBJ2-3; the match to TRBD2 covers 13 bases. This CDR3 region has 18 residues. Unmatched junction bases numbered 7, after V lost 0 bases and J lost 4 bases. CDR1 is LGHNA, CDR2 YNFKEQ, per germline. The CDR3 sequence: CASSQESTSGGWADTQYF. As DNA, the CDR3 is TGTGCCAGCAGCCAAGAGTCGACTAGCGGGGGGTGGGCAGATACGCAGTATTTT.

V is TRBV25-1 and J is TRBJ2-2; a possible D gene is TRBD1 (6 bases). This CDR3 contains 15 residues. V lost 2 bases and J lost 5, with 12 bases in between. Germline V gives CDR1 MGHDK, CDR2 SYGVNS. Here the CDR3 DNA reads TGTGCCAGCAGTGAAGATACAGGGCGTACCGGGGAGCTGTTTTTT. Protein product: CASSEDTGRTGELFF. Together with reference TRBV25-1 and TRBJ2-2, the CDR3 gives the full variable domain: EADIYQTPRYLVIGTGKKITLECSQTMGHDKMYWYQQDPGMELHLIHYSYGVNSTEKGDLSSESTVSRIRTEHFPLTLESARPSHTSQYLCASSEDTGRTGELFFGEGSRLTVL.

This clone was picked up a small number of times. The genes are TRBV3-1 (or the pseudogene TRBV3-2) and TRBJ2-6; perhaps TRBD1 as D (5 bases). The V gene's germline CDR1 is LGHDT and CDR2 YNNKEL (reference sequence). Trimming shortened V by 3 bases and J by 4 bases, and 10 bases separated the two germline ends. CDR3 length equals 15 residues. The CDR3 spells CASSHETEGANVLTF. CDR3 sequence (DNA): TGTGCCAGCAGCCATGAGACAGAAGGGGCCAACGTCCTGACTTTC.

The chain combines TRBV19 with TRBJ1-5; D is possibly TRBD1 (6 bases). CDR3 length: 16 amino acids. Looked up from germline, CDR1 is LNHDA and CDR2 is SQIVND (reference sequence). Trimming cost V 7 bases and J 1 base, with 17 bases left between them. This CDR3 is CASTNRKGGSNQPQHF. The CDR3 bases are TGTGCCAGTACTAACAGAAAAGGGGGAAGCAATCAGCCCCAGCATTTT.

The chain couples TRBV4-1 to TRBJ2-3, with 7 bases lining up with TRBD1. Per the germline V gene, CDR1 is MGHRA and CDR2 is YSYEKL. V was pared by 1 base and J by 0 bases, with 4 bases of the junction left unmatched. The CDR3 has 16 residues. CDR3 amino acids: CASSQGRGRSTDTQYF. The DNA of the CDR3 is TGCGCCAGCAGCCAAGGAAGGGGGCGCAGCACAGATACGCAGTATTTT.

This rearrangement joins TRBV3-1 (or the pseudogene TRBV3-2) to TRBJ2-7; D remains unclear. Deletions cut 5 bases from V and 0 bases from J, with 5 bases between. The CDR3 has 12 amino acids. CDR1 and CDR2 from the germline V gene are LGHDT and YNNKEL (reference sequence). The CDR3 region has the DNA TGTGCCAGCAGCTCTCGCTCCTACGAGCAGTACTTC. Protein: CASSSRSYEQYF.

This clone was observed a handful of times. The CDR3 is CASSARTGPNQPQHF. The DNA for the CDR3 is TGTGCCAGCAGCGCGAGGACAGGGCCCAATCAGCCCCAGCATTTT. This chain connects TRBV6-5 to TRBJ1-5, with 8 bases matching TRBD1. Germline V gene sequence: CDR1 MNHEY, CDR2 SVGAGI. The V and J ends lost 6 bases and 3 bases, in that order; junction bases with no gene match: 7. The CDR3 spans 15 residues.

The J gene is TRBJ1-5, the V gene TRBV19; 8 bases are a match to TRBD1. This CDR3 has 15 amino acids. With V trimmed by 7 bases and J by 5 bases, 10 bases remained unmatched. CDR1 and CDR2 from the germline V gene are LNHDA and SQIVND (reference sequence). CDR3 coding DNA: TGTGCCAGTACTCCAGGGGGCTTGGTCTATCAGCCCCAGCATTTT. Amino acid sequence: CASTPGGLVYQPQHF.

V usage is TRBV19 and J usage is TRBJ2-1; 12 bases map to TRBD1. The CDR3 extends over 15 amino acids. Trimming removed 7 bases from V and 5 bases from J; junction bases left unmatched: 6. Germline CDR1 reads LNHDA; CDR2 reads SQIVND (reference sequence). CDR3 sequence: CASNWGQGAHNEQFF. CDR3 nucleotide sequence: TGTGCCAGTAATTGGGGACAGGGGGCCCACAATGAGCAGTTCTTC. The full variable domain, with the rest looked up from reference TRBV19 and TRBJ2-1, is DGGITQSPKYLFRKEGQNVTLSCEQNLNHDAMYWYRQDPGQGLRLIYYSQIVNDFQKGDIAEGYSVSREKKESFPLTVTSAQKNPTAFYLCASNWGQGAHNEQFFGPGTRLTVL.